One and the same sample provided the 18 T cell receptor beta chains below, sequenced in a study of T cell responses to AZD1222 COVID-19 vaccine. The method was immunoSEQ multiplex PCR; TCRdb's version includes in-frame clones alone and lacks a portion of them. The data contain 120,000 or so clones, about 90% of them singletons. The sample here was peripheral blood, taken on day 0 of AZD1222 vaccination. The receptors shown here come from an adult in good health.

In nucleotides, the CDR3 is TGTGCCAGCAGCGCAGCGTACCCCGGGACAGATACTGATGGCTACACCTTC. Its protein is CASSAAYPGTDTDGYTF. The V gene is TRBV9, the J gene TRBJ1-2, with 7 bases matching TRBD1. Germline V CDR1 and CDR2: SGDLS, YYNGEE. The CDR3 totals 17 residues. The V and J ends lost 3 bases and 6 bases, in that order; junction bases with no gene match: 17.

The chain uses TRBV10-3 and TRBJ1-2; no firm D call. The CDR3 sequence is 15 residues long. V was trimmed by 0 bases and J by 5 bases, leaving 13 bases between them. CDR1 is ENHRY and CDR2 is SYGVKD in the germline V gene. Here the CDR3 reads CAISESRVGPYGYTF. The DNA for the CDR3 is TGTGCCATCAGTGAGTCGCGAGTTGGACCTTATGGCTACACCTTC.

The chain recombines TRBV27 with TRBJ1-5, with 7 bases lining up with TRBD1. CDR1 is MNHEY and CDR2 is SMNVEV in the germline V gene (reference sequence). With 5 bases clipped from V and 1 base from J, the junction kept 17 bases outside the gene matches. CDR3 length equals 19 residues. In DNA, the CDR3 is TGTGCCAGCAGTCCCGTAGGGGGCGGTTCGAGGGGGAGCAATCAGCCCCAGCATTTT. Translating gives CASSPVGGGSRGSNQPQHF.

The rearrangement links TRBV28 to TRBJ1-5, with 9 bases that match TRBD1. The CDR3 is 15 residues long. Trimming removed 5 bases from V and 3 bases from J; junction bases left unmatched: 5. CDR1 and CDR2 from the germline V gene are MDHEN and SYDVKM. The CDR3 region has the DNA TGTGCCAGCAGTCCCGGGACAGGGTCCAATCAGCCCCAGCATTTT. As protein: CASSPGTGSNQPQHF.

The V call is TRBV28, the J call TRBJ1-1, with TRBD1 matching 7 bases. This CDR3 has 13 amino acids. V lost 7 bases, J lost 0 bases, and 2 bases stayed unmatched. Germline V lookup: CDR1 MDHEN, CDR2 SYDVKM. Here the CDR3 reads CASKTGMNTEAFF. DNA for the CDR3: TGTGCCAGCAAGACAGGGATGAACACTGAAGCTTTCTTT.

The CDR3 sequence: CASSVVWGAEQYF. The CDR3 nucleotides read TGTGCCAGCAGCGTAGTATGGGGGGCCGAGCAGTACTTC. The chain is built from TRBV9 and TRBJ2-7, with D possibly called TRBD1 or TRBD2 (6 bases each). The length of the CDR3 is 13 residues. Trimming pared 0 bases from V and 6 bases from J, leaving 10 bases between. The germline gives CDR1 SGDLS, CDR2 YYNGEE.

DNA for the CDR3: TGTGCCAGCAGCCAAGCGTACAGTTACATCGGGGAGCTGTTTTTT. This translates into CASSQAYSYIGELFF. This chain connects TRBV3-1 (or the pseudogene TRBV3-2) to TRBJ2-2; D gene uncertain. This CDR3 is built from 15 residues. The germline V and J ends were trimmed by 1 base and 7 bases, with 13 bases remaining between them. Germline values: CDR1 LGHDT, CDR2 YNNKEL (reference sequence).

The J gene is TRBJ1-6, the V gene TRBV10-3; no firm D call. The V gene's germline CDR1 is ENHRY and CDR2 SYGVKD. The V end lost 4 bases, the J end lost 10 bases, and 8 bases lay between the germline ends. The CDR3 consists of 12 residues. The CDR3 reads CAISVTESPLHF. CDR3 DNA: TGTGCCATCAGTGTGACCGAATCACCCCTCCACTTT.

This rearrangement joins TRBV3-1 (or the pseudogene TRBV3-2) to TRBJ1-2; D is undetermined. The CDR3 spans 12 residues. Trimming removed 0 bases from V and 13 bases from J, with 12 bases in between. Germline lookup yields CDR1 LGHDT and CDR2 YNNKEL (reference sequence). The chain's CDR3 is CASSQDVVPSTF. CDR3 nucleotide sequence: TGTGCCAGCAGCCAAGATGTGGTTCCAAGCACCTTC.

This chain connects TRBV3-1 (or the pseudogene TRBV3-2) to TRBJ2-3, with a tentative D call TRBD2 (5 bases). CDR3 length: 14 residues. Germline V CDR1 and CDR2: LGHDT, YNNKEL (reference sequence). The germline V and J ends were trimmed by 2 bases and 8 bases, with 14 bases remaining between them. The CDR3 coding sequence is TGTGCCAGCAGCCAATCTCGGACTGCTGGTACGCAGTATTTT. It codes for CASSQSRTAGTQYF.

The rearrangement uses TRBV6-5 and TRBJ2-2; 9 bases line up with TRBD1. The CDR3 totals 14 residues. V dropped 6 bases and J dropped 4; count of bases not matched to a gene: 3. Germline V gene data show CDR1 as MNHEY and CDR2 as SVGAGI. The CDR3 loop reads CASSQDRGTGELFF. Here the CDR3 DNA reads TGTGCCAGCAGCCAGGACAGGGGCACCGGGGAGCTGTTTTTT.

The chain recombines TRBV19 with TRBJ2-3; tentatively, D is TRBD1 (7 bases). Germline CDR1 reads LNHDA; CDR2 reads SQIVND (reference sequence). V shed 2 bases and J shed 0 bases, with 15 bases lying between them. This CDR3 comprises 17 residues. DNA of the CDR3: TGTGCCAGTAGTATAAGGACAGGCGGGACAAGCACAGATACGCAGTATTTT. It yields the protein CASSIRTGGTSTDTQYF.

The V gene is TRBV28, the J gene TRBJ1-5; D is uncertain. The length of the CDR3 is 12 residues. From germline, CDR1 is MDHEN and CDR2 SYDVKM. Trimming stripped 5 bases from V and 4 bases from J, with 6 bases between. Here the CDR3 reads CASSPRNQPQHF. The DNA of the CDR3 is TGTGCCAGCAGTCCCCGGAATCAGCCCCAGCATTTT.

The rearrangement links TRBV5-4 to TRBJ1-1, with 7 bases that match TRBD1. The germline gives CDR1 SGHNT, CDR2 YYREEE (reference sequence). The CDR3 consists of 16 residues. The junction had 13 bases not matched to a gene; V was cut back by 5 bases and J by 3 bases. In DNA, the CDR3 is TGTGCCAGCAGTAACCCACTGACAGGGTATCACACTGAAGCTTTCTTT. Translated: CASSNPLTGYHTEAFF. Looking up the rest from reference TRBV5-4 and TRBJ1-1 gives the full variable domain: ETGVTQSPTHLIKTRGQQVTLRCSSQSGHNTVSWYQQALGQGPQFIFQYYREEENGRGNFPPRFSGLQFPNYSSELNVNALELDDSALYLCASSNPLTGYHTEAFFGQGTRLTVV.

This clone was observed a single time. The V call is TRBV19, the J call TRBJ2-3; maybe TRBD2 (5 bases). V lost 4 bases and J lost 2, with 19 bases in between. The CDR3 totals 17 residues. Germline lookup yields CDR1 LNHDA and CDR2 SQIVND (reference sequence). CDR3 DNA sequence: TGTGCCAGTAGTAAACCCCCCACTAGTCAGGTCACAGATACGCAGTATTTT. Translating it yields CASSKPPTSQVTDTQYF.

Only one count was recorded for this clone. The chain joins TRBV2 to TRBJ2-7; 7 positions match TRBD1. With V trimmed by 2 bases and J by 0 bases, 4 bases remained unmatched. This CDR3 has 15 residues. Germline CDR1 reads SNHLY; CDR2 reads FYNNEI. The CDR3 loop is CASSERTGLSYEQYF. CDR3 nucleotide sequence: TGTGCCAGCAGTGAAAGGACAGGCCTCTCCTACGAGCAGTACTTC. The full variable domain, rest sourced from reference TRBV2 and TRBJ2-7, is EPEVTQTPSHQVTQMGQEVILRCVPISNHLYFYWYRQILGQKVEFLVSFYNNEISEKSEIFDDQFSVERPDGSNFTLKIRSTKLEDSAMYFCASSERTGLSYEQYFGPGTRLTVT.

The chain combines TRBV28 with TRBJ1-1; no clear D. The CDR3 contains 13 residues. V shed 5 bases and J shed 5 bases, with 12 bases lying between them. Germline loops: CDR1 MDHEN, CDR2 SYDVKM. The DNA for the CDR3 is TGTGCCAGCAGTCTAAACTCGTGGACTGAAGCTTTCTTT. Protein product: CASSLNSWTEAFF.

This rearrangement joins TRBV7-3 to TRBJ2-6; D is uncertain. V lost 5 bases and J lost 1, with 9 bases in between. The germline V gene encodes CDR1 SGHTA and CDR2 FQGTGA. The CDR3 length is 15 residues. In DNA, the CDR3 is TGTGCCAGCAGCCCCGTCGGTTCTGGGGCCAACGTCCTGACTTTC. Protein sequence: CASSPVGSGANVLTF.